This T cell receptor beta chain was recovered during a study of shared clonotypes between healthy human individuals (dated by TCRdb to the early 2020s). For the study in its entirety: The cohort included three men and a couple of women between 18 and 49 years of age. Per donor, three plates each were used for CD4 naive and CD4 memory, two for CD8 naive, and one for CD8 memory. Each donor's leukapheresis produced roughly between roughly 0.85 and 9.5 billion PBMCs. To estimate repertoire size and how much clonotype sharing occurs between individuals, the study deeply sequenced the blood TCR repertoires of about five healthy adults. To increase sequencing depth and limit assay-specific biases, TCR repertoire library preparation and sequencing were carried out by different laboratories using diverse techniques. The research as a whole found: The genetic and exposure-history diversity represented was limited by the small number of donors. Pairwise subsampling led to the expectation that sequencing depth would affect the degree of clonotype sharing among donors. Compared with non-shared clonotypes, clonotypes shared by all four sorted-subset donors had higher generation probabilities. Across several donors, approximately 5% of naive CD4, approximately 3.6% of naive CD8, under 2.5% of memory CD4, and roughly 0.41% of memory CD8 clonotypes were shared. Naive subsets generally had larger estimated clonotype richness than memory subsets. Even with the large sequencing depth, rarefaction of the sorted-subset datasets indicated that sequencing was incomplete. Sampling was restricted to blood, and TCR repertoires in tissues likely differ from the TCR repertoires found in blood.

Using the deep immunoSEQ assay, multiplex PCR amplified TCR CDR3 regions from genomic DNA. Genomic DNA extracted from each cell subset was distributed evenly over all wells of several immunoSEQ 96-well plates, and each plate served as one replicate. For sorted subsets, approximately 190 ng genomic DNA, equal to about 30,000 T cell genomes, was loaded into each replicate PCR. Purified libraries were measured with a Qubit 3.0 fluorometer, size-checked on a Bioanalyzer 2100, and measured again with the KAPA Library Quantification kit. A separate single-read 150-cycle Illumina NextSeq 550 flow cell was used to sequence each immunoSEQ 96-well plate. The authors processed their data as follows. Because the immunoSEQ output held only junctional sequences and lacked quality scores, the filtering could not match the filtering applied to full-length reads. Sequences were annotated with PyIR, a Python wrapper for IgBLAST v1.9, using IMGT germline references to assign V/J genes and CDR3. Reads were removed for weak V/J assignments (E-value above 1e-6), missing CDR3, stop codons, out-of-frame junctions, or ambiguous translated residues. V3J clonotypes were defined as sequences sharing an identical inferred V gene, J gene, and CDR3 amino acid sequence. Percentage overlap between repertoires was calculated by dividing the number of shared unique clonotypes by the size of the smaller repertoire. Three approaches were used to assess repertoire richness: RTK rarefaction, the Chao1 estimator, and Recon v2.1 estimates of unobserved clonotypes. Generation probabilities for all TCRbeta clonotypes obtained by the gDNA method from a handful of donors were computed using OLGA. Entries here come from immuneACCESS through TCRdb and include only in-frame sequences with V and J called. Some clones fail to appear in such tables; in the studies checked, an unresolved V gene covers under half of the shortfall, and the cause of the remainder is unknown. V and J calls and clone size follow that table, whereas D and trimming were derived from the DNA. In this sample the table shows fewer than 400,000 clones, approximately 79% of which occur a single time. 10% of the sample is taken by the ten largest.

On this clone: No antigen is known for it. Nothing much larger sits one base from this clone, and base qualities are not available.

The donors were healthy, HIV-negative adults with no recently reported acute infections or vaccinations. Every donor was a Caucasian adult living in Nashville, Tennessee, USA. CD4+ T cells were enriched by magnetic negative selection; naive cells were then positively selected on CD45RA, and the negative fraction formed the memory subset. Blood was collected by leukapheresis, and PBMCs were isolated by Ficoll-Histopaque density gradient centrifugation and then cryopreserved in liquid nitrogen vapor phase. Purity and quantity of every magnetically sorted T cell population were checked by analytical flow cytometry. Genomic DNA was isolated from each sorted fraction and quantified by UV absorbance on a Nanodrop 2000c. Its CDR3 holds 13 amino acids, cysteine through phenylalanine. Here the CDR3 DNA is all that survives: 39 bases in frame from base 1. V gives up 4 bases and J gives up 3 bases, and the segment between their germline ends measures 10 bases. The germline V gene sets CDR1 to SNHLY and CDR2 to FYNNEI.

The chain is encoded by TRBV2 joined to TRBJ2-7; the D gene is unclear. The sequence was collected from a man aged 30 to 39 in good health. Sequencing used memory CD4+ T cells sorted from blood. The cell subset or site label of this sample denotes: CD45RA-negative fraction. The bases read TGTGCCAGCAGTGGACGGATTTTCTACGAGCAGTACTTC. The translation is CASSGRIFYEQYF.